This is a list of T cell receptor beta chains from one sample in a study of cytomegalovirus exposure and HLA in healthy donors. Sequenced by immunoSEQ multiplex PCR; TCRdb stores in-frame clones only, minus some. The sample contains over 200,000 clones, less than 90% of which appear only once. The specimen sequenced was PBMCs. These TCRs come from a woman between 18 and 29 years old in good health and CMV-seronegative. Each CDR3 is given with its conserved first and last residue.

J,V,CDR3
TRBJ1-6,TRBV6-6,CASSYQAWGSPLHF
TRBJ2-6,TRBV2,CASSPPGAGANVLTF
TRBJ2-1,TRBV9,CASSSTGSSSYNEQFF
TRBJ2-7,TRBV13,CASSLQGMTYEQYF
TRBJ1-1,TRBV28,CASSSLYTEAFF
TRBJ2-3,TRBV6-5,CASRSRGSTDTQYF
TRBJ2-2,TRBV10-3,CAIKTATGELFF
TRBJ1-1,TRBV11-2,CASSLRPTRRAEAFF
TRBJ2-1,TRBV10-3,CAISEGTQQFF
TRBJ2-5,TRBV27,CASSPRSDRETQYF
TRBJ2-3,TRBV14,CASSQNQGHTDTQYF
TRBJ1-2,TRBV19,CASRTDSTSFYGYTF
TRBJ1-2,TRBV7-3,CASSSTGGNGGYTF
TRBJ2-3,TRBV10-1,CASRYKTGSYNTQYF
TRBJ1-1,TRBV6-5,CASIDTLNTEAFF
TRBJ1-3,TRBV7-6,CASSSLSLLGNTIYF
TRBJ2-2,TRBV6-6,CASNRDNTGELFF
TRBJ2-7,TRBV9,CASSVGGGTTLQQYF
TRBJ1-2,TRBV29-1,CSVGRDQGRNGYTF
TRBJ2-5,TRBV6-1,CASTGRRPQYF
TRBJ2-7,TRBV5-6,CASSLGGGSYEQYF
TRBJ2-7,TRBV4-1,CASSLGLAGVNEQYF
TRBJ1-2,TRBV5-1,CASSPRQGARNYGYTF
TRBJ2-5,TRBV6-1,CASRGQGLTQETQYF
TRBJ1-1,TRBV19,CASRGGPEAFF
TRBJ1-3,TRBV6-5,CASSRGLSSGNTIYF
TRBJ2-7,TRBV7-8,CASSLGVGAGDEQYF
TRBJ2-1,TRBV6-1,CASTGVEGSAEQFF
TRBJ1-5,TRBV4-1,CASSQGAPGQGINQPQHF
TRBJ1-2,TRBV19,CASSPGQGNYGYTF
TRBJ2-6,TRBV15,CATSRVQISGANVLTF
TRBJ1-5,TRBV7-2,CASSLHRDSQPQHF
TRBJ1-4,TRBV5-6,CASSLAGSSEKLFF
TRBJ2-7,TRBV7-3,CASSRTGTGEYEQYF
TRBJ2-7,TRBV11-1,CASSSSGYEQYF
TRBJ1-4,TRBV5-6,CASSLGRRQEKLFF
TRBJ2-3,TRBV6-5,CASSRQGLTDTQYF
TRBJ2-3,TRBV9,CASSVRVTDTQYF
TRBJ2-3,TRBV6-1,CATLLAGAADTQYF
TRBJ1-5,TRBV2,CASRILNQPQHF
TRBJ2-1,TRBV5-7,CASSLGTPIYPNEQFF
TRBJ1-1,TRBV2,CASSVGNTEAFF
TRBJ2-2,TRBV5-1,CASSLVRGGATGELFF
TRBJ2-2,TRBV6-5,CASSRQPNTGELFF
TRBJ2-7,TRBV14,CASSAPNRRQYF
TRBJ2-5,TRBV5-6,CASRRQGLQETQYF
TRBJ2-1,TRBV9,CASSASGSSDNEQFF
TRBJ1-5,TRBV18,CASSPGGGSLQPQHF
TRBJ2-1,TRBV15,CATSRGGNDNEQFF
TRBJ2-5,TRBV30,CAWSALETQYF
TRBJ2-7,TRBV5-1,CASSLGVYSSYEQYF
TRBJ2-1,TRBV27,CASSSGSDNSYNEQFF
TRBJ2-1,TRBV30,CAWGAGGLASNEQFF